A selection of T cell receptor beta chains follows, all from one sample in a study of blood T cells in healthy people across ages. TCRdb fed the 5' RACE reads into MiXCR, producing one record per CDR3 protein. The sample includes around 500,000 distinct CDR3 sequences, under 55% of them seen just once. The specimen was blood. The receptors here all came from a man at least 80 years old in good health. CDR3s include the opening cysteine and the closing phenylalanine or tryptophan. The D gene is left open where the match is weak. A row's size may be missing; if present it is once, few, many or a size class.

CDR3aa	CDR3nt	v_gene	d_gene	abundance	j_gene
CASSAGDEQFF	TGTGCCAGCAGCGCCGGCGATGAGCAGTTCTTC	TRBV12-3/TRBV12-4	NA	NA	TRBJ2-1
CASRWTGVSYEQYF	TGCGCCAGCCGATGGACAGGGGTCTCCTACGAGCAGTACTTC	TRBV5-1	TRBD1	NA	TRBJ2-7
CASSAWAVPQETQYF	TGTGCCAGCAGCGCTTGGGCGGTTCCCCAAGAGACCCAGTACTTC	TRBV7-2	NA	NA	TRBJ2-5
CASTPEQYF	TGTGCCAGTACGCCCGAGCAGTACTTC	TRBV12-3/TRBV12-4	NA	NA	TRBJ2-7
CASSLEANYGYTF	TGTGCCAGCAGTTTGGAGGCTAACTATGGCTACACCTTC	TRBV7-9	NA	few	TRBJ1-2
CASTTTLAGGFNEQFF	TGTGCCAGCACCACGACCCTAGCGGGAGGGTTTAATGAGCAGTTCTTC	TRBV6-6	TRBD2	NA	TRBJ2-1
CASSQGLSGYTF	TGTGCCAGCAGCCAGGGCCTGTCTGGCTACACCTTC	TRBV3-1	NA	NA	TRBJ1-2
CASSESGYGNPTSGANVLTF	TGTGCCAGCAGCGAGAGTGGTTACGGGAATCCTACCTCTGGGGCCAACGTCCTGACTTTC	TRBV9	NA	few	TRBJ2-6
CASSSGGTSSYNEQFF	TGCGCCAGCAGCAGTGGCGGGACTAGCAGTTACAATGAGCAGTTCTTC	TRBV5-1	TRBD2	NA	TRBJ2-1
CASSIPATGGVGAFF	TGTGCCAGCAGCATTCCGGCTACAGGGGGCGTTGGGGCTTTCTTT	TRBV7-9	TRBD1	NA	TRBJ1-1
CASSSPGSRDEQYF	TGTGCCAGCAGTTCCCCCGGGTCGAGGGACGAGCAGTACTTC	TRBV6-5	NA	many	TRBJ2-7
CASSRTGSIYGYTF	TGTGCCAGCAGTCGGACAGGGAGTATCTATGGCTACACCTTC	TRBV6-6	TRBD1	many	TRBJ1-2
CSVDAPGTGGLRQYF	TGCAGCGTTGATGCCCCCGGGACAGGGGGCTTGAGGCAGTACTTC	TRBV29-1	TRBD1	few	TRBJ2-4
CASSSTGDMNTEAFF	TGCGCCAGCAGCTCGACGGGGGATATGAACACTGAAGCTTTCTTT	TRBV5-1	NA	NA	TRBJ1-1
CSASAGPGDTQYF	TGCAGTGCCTCAGCGGGACCTGGAGATACGCAGTATTTT	TRBV20-1	TRBD2	once	TRBJ2-3
CASSVQGQREKLFF	TGTGCCAGCAGTGTACAGGGACAGCGTGAAAAACTGTTTTTT	TRBV6-6	TRBD1	few	TRBJ1-4
CASSPPLQDRVSYNEQFF	TGTGCCAGCTCACCACCTCTACAGGACAGGGTGAGCTACAATGAGCAGTTCTTC	TRBV18	TRBD1	NA	TRBJ2-1
CATSRDPPGRSGNTIYF	TGTGCCACCAGCAGAGATCCACCGGGACGCTCTGGAAACACCATATATTTT	TRBV15	NA	NA	TRBJ1-3
CSVGALGRTTEAFF	TGCAGCGTTGGGGCCCTGGGGCGGACCACTGAAGCTTTCTTT	TRBV29-1	NA	NA	TRBJ1-1
CSASREGGDTDTQYF	TGCAGTGCCTCCCGGGAGGGAGGGGACACAGATACGCAGTATTTT	TRBV20-1	TRBD2	NA	TRBJ2-3
CASSGGAVYNEQFF	TGTGCCAGCAGTGGAGGGGCGGTGTACAATGAGCAGTTCTTC	TRBV12-3/TRBV12-4	NA	few	TRBJ2-1
CASSLFPGRGEQYF	TGTGCCAGCAGTTTATTTCCAGGGCGTGGCGAGCAGTACTTC	TRBV28	NA	NA	TRBJ2-7
CSAKRGDSVLTF	TGCAGTGCTAAAAGGGGTGACAGCGTCCTGACTTTC	TRBV20-1	NA	few	TRBJ2-6
CASSSPRVPPHEQYF	TGTGCCAGCAGTTCCCCCAGGGTCCCTCCCCACGAGCAGTACTTC	TRBV6-2/TRBV6-3	NA	NA	TRBJ2-7
CASSSGQGGNQPQHF	TGTGCCAGCAGCTCCGGACAGGGGGGCAATCAGCCCCAGCATTTT	TRBV5-6	TRBD1	few	TRBJ1-5
CASSLDRGTAYEQYF	TGTGCCAGCAGCTTGGACAGGGGGACCGCCTACGAGCAGTACTTC	TRBV5-6	TRBD1	NA	TRBJ2-7
CASSAGTSAEYNEQFF	TGTGCCAGCTCAGCCGGGACTAGCGCGGAATACAATGAGCAGTTCTTC	TRBV18	TRBD2	NA	TRBJ2-1
CASSPGETPKETQYF	TGTGCCAGCTCACCAGGGGAGACCCCGAAGGAGACCCAGTACTTC	TRBV18	NA	once	TRBJ2-5
CASSPSSGGTEFF	TGTGCCAGCAGCCCTTCTTCGGGGGGCACGGAGTTCTTC	TRBV13	NA	NA	TRBJ2-1
CASSVATFYEQYF	TGTGCCAGCAGCGTAGCCACATTCTACGAGCAGTACTTC	TRBV7-2	NA	NA	TRBJ2-7
CASSSISTDTQYF	TGTGCCAGCAGCTCAATCTCCACAGATACGCAGTATTTT	TRBV7-2	NA	NA	TRBJ2-3
CTIRDSGGYNEQFF	TGTACCATCAGGGATAGCGGGGGTTACAATGAGCAGTTCTTC	TRBV10-3	TRBD2	NA	TRBJ2-1
CASTAISGNTIYF	TGTGCCAGTACAGCGATCTCTGGAAACACCATATATTTT	TRBV6-1	NA	NA	TRBJ1-3
CASSATSGGGEQFF	TGTGCCAGCAGCGCGACTAGCGGGGGAGGCGAGCAGTTCTTC	TRBV13	TRBD2	NA	TRBJ2-1
CSARGTSGRGVNEQFF	TGCAGTGCTCGCGGGACTAGCGGGAGAGGCGTCAATGAGCAGTTCTTC	TRBV20-1	TRBD2	many	TRBJ2-1
CASRRLAGTGETQYF	TGTGCCAGTAGAAGACTAGCGGGAACGGGAGAGACCCAGTACTTC	TRBV19	TRBD2	NA	TRBJ2-5
CASSFTHNLAKNIQYF	TGTGCCAGCAGCTTTACACACAATCTAGCCAAAAACATTCAGTACTTC	TRBV7-2	NA	NA	TRBJ2-4
CASSLVVDSQETQYF	TGTGCCAGCAGCTTAGTGGTGGACTCCCAAGAGACCCAGTACTTC	TRBV7-9	NA	NA	TRBJ2-5
CASSPQGAEETQYF	TGTGCCAGCAGCCCACAGGGGGCGGAGGAGACCCAGTACTTC	TRBV7-2	TRBD1	NA	TRBJ2-5
CASSSPRDRGSNEQFF	TGTGCCAGCAGTTCCCCACGGGACAGGGGAAGTAATGAGCAGTTCTTC	TRBV12-3/TRBV12-4	TRBD1	few	TRBJ2-1
CSASTLQVARTDTQYF	TGCAGTGCTAGCACGCTGCAGGTTGCGCGGACAGATACGCAGTATTTT	TRBV20-1	NA	NA	TRBJ2-3
CSAVDTRAYEQYF	TGCAGTGCTGTTGACACCCGGGCCTACGAGCAGTACTTC	TRBV20-1	NA	few	TRBJ2-7
CASSEALGRLAETQYF	TGTGCCAGCAGTGAAGCGCTAGGACGGCTCGCGGAGACCCAGTACTTC	TRBV2	NA	few	TRBJ2-5
CASSLAYGQGSPLHF	TGTGCCAGCAGCTTAGCGTACGGACAAGGATCACCCCTCCACTTT	TRBV7-2	NA	NA	TRBJ1-6
CASSLAGSSGYSYEQYF	TGCGCCAGCAGCTTGGCCGGTAGTAGCGGCTACTCCTACGAGCAGTACTTC	TRBV5-1	NA	NA	TRBJ2-7
CSVAPSGRGETQYF	TGCAGCGTCGCACCCAGCGGGAGAGGGGAGACCCAGTACTTC	TRBV29-1	TRBD2	NA	TRBJ2-5
CASSQSGIRKPNEKLFF	TGCGCCAGCAGCCAATCGGGGATTCGGAAACCTAATGAAAAACTGTTTTTT	TRBV4-3	NA	NA	TRBJ1-4
CAGSVGDWTYEQYF	TGTGCCGGCAGCGTAGGGGACTGGACCTACGAGCAGTACTTC	TRBV9	NA	NA	TRBJ2-7
CSASVTGGGQPQHF	TGCAGTGCTTCTGTAACAGGGGGAGGTCAGCCCCAGCATTTT	TRBV20-1	TRBD1	NA	TRBJ1-5
CASRASFEQPQHF	TGCGCCAGCAGAGCGAGCTTCGAACAGCCCCAGCATTTT	TRBV5-1	NA	NA	TRBJ1-5
CASSDSGADEQFF	TGTGCCAGCAGTGACTCTGGAGCGGATGAGCAGTTCTTC	TRBV6-5	NA	many	TRBJ2-1
CASSPGGPHNEQFF	TGTGCCAGCTCACCTGGGGGGCCTCACAATGAGCAGTTCTTC	TRBV18	NA	NA	TRBJ2-1
CASSKLGQGYTDTQYF	TGTGCCAGCTCTAAATTGGGGCAGGGGTACACAGATACGCAGTATTTT	TRBV6-5	NA	NA	TRBJ2-3